This is a list of T cell receptor beta chains from one sample in a study of blood T cell repertoires in COVID-19. The method was immunoSEQ multiplex PCR; TCRdb's version includes in-frame clones alone and lacks a portion of them. The sample holds more than 25,000 clones, around 88% seen once. Sequencing used peripheral blood. The receptors derive from a man in his 70s with acute or convalescent COVID-19. The CDR3 runs from the conserved cysteine through the conserved F or W. The order of the fields is V gene, D gene, clone size, J gene, CDR3 protein, CDR3 DNA. D genes are given only for firm matches. Rows may omit the clone size; those that give it use once, few, many or a size class.

V gene: TRBV14; D gene: TRBD2; clone size: .; J gene: TRBJ2-3; CDR3 protein: CASSQFGRTSTDTQYF; CDR3 DNA: TGTGCCAGCAGCCAATTCGGGAGGACTAGCACAGATACGCAGTATTTT
V gene: TRBV2; D gene: TRBD1; clone size: .; J gene: TRBJ1-2; CDR3 protein: CASSRTGDGYTF; CDR3 DNA: TGTGCCAGCAGTAGGACAGGGGATGGCTACACCTTC
V gene: TRBV4-2; D gene: .; clone size: once; J gene: TRBJ2-2; CDR3 protein: CASSQDALATNTGELFF; CDR3 DNA: TGTGCCAGCAGCCAAGATGCCCTAGCGACGAACACCGGGGAGCTGTTTTTT
V gene: TRBV24-1; D gene: TRBD2; clone size: .; J gene: TRBJ2-5; CDR3 protein: CATSDLNSGGIETQYF; CDR3 DNA: TGTGCCACCAGTGATTTAAATAGCGGGGGGATAGAGACCCAGTACTTC
V gene: TRBV5-3; D gene: .; clone size: .; J gene: TRBJ1-5; CDR3 protein: CARSSSNEGNGGQPQHF; CDR3 DNA: TGTGCCAGAAGCTCCTCTAACGAGGGTAACGGCGGTCAGCCCCAGCATTTT
V gene: TRBV21-1; D gene: .; clone size: .; J gene: TRBJ2-7; CDR3 protein: CASSPRTGGNYEQYF; CDR3 DNA: TGTGCCAGCAGCCCCCGGACAGGGGGGAACTACGAGCAGTACTTC
V gene: TRBV4-3; D gene: TRBD2; clone size: once; J gene: TRBJ2-3; CDR3 protein: CASSLGLVGKDTQYF; CDR3 DNA: TGCGCCAGCAGCCTCGGACTAGTGGGTAAAGATACGCAGTATTTT
V gene: TRBV4-2; D gene: .; clone size: .; J gene: TRBJ1-1; CDR3 protein: CASSLSSTGSMAFF; CDR3 DNA: TGTGCCAGCAGCCTCTCTTCAACCGGGTCCATGGCTTTCTTT
V gene: TRBV18; D gene: .; clone size: few; J gene: TRBJ2-7; CDR3 protein: CASSPVHAQDEQYF; CDR3 DNA: TGTGCCAGCTCACCAGTCCACGCGCAGGACGAGCAGTACTTC
V gene: TRBV27; D gene: .; clone size: .; J gene: TRBJ2-2; CDR3 protein: CASSWGRGDTGELFF; CDR3 DNA: TGTGCCAGCAGTTGGGGCAGGGGGGACACCGGGGAGCTGTTTTTT
V gene: TRBV10-3; D gene: .; clone size: .; J gene: TRBJ1-1; CDR3 protein: CAISEVLDTEAFF; CDR3 DNA: TGTGCCATCAGTGAGGTATTAGACACTGAAGCTTTCTTT
V gene: TRBV7-9; D gene: .; clone size: .; J gene: TRBJ2-3; CDR3 protein: CASSQTGPDTQYF; CDR3 DNA: TGTGCCAGCAGCCAAACAGGGCCAGATACGCAGTATTTT
V gene: TRBV12-3/TRBV12-4; D gene: .; clone size: once; J gene: TRBJ1-1; CDR3 protein: CASSLRVEAFF; CDR3 DNA: TGTGCCAGCAGTTTGAGGGTTGAAGCTTTCTTT